This TCR beta chain was captured by sequencing in a study of cytomegalovirus exposure and HLA in healthy donors. Study at large: Samples from HLA-typed donors yielded around 79 million unique TCRs in an early data release. Study observations and caveats: CMV serostatus was the sole immune exposure data available. Researchers reported in a later analysis that a missense DCLRE1C variant was tied to TCR beta V- and J-gene trimming. Altogether, about 160 TCR beta chains were recorded as cytomegalovirus-associated.

The PCR used 60 Vbeta and 13 Jbeta primers. The method was immunoSEQ multiplex PCR; TCRdb's version includes in-frame clones alone and lacks a portion of them. Found here are 200,000 to 250,000 clones, more than 65% of them singletons; the top ten hold about 1.8%. About this clone: No antigen is known for it.

Trimming removed 2 bases from V and 4 bases from J; junction bases left unmatched: 12. The germline V gene encodes CDR1 SGDLS and CDR2 YYNGEE. This CDR3 has 17 residues. The chain carries TRBV9 and TRBJ2-7, with 10 bases aligning to TRBD2. The material sequenced was PBMCs. This clonotype was sampled from a man between 45 and 60 years old in good health and CMV-seronegative. CDR3 DNA: TGTGCCAGCAGCGTGGATTGGGCTAGCGGGAGAAAGTACGAGCAGTACTTC. It encodes CASSVDWASGRKYEQYF.